Below, one T cell receptor beta chain is given with its context. Which antigen it targets is not known. Base qualities are missing; no much larger clone stands one base away. Preparation of the library involved the immunoSEQ multiplex PCR assay. TCRdb took over this immuneACCESS table, retaining in-frame rearrangements with V and J assigned. Such tables are incomplete; in checked studies, under half of the missing clones stem from an unresolved V gene, and the remainder is unexplained. The sample records 70,000 to 95,000 clones, 94% of which are singletons. The top ten clonotypes cover approximately 1.7% of the sample. The sample is drawn from a study of T cell changes during pregnancy in multiple sclerosis (dated by TCRdb to the late 2010s). At the level of the whole study: Changes in the T cell repertoire over the course of pregnancy were examined in this study in women with multiple sclerosis.

From the cysteine through the phenylalanine, the CDR3 covers 18 amino acids. The kept DNA is CDR3 alone, 54 bases in frame from the first base. The germline V gene (reference sequence) yields LNHNV for CDR1 and YYDKDF for CDR2. At the junction V is shortened by 0 bases and J by 6 bases; bases outside the gene matches: 11. The sample here was peripheral blood, taken after pregnancy. The V gene is TRBV15 and the J gene is TRBJ2-1; 10 central bases correspond to TRBD2. This TCR was sampled from a female donor in good health, enrolled as a control in a pregnancy study. The DNA sequence is given as TGTGCCACCAGCAGAGATCAGCACGGGACTAGCGTGTTCAATGAGCAGTTCTTC. Translated, this gives CATSRDQHGTSVFNEQFF. Supplemented by the reference TRBV15 and TRBJ2-1 proteins around the CDR3, the complete variable domain is DAMVIQNPRYQVTQFGKPVTLSCSQTLNHNVMYWYQQKSSQAPKLLFHYYDKDFNNEADTPDNFQSRRPNTSFCFLDIRSPGLGDTAMYLCATSRDQHGTSVFNEQFFGPGTRLTVL.